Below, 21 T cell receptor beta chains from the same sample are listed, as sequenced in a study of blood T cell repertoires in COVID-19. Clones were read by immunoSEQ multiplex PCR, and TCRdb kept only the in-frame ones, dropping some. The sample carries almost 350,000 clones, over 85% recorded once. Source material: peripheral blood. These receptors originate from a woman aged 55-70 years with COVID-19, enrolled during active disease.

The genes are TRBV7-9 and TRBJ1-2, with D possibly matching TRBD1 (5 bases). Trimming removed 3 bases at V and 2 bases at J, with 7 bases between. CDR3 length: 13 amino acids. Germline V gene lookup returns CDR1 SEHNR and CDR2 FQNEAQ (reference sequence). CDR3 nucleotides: TGTGCCAGCAGCTTTCAGGGCAACTATGGCTACACCTTC. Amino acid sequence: CASSFQGNYGYTF.

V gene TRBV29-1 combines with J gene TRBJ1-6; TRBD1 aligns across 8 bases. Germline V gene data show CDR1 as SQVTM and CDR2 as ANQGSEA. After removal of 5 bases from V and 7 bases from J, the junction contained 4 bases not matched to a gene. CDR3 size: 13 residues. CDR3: CSVRDRQNSPLHF. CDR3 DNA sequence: TGCAGCGTTCGGGACAGGCAAAATTCACCCCTCCACTTT.

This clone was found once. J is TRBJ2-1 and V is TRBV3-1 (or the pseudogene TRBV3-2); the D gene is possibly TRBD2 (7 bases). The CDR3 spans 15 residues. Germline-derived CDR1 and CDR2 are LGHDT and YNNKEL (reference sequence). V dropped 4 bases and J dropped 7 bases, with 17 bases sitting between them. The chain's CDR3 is CASSLLGGANNEQFF. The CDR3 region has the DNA TGTGCCAGCAGCCTTCTAGGGGGGGCTAATAATGAGCAGTTCTTC.

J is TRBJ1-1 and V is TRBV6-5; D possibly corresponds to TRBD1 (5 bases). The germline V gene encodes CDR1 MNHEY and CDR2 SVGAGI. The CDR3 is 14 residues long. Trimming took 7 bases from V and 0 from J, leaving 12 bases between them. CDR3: CASTGHSMNTEAFF. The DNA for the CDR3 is TGTGCCAGCACCGGACATAGCATGAACACTGAAGCTTTCTTT.

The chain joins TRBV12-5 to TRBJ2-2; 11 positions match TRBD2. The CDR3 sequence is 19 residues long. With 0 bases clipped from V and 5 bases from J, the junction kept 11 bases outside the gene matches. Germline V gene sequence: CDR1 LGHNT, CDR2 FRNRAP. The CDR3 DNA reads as TGTGCTAGTGGTTTGGTACAGAGTAGCGGGGGGGCCCGAACCGGGGAGCTGTTTTTT. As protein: CASGLVQSSGGARTGELFF.

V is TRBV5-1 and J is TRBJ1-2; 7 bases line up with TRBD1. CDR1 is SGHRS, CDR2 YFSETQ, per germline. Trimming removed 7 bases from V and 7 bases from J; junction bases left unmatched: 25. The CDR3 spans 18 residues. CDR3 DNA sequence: TGCGCCAGCTCTCCCCTAGGTTCCGGGACAGAAGTACTGGGTGGCTACACCTTC. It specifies CASSPLGSGTEVLGGYTF.

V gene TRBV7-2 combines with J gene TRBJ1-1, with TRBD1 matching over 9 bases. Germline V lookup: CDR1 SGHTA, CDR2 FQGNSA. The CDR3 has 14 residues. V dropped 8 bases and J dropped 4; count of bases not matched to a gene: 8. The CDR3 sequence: CASDHGTGTTEAFF. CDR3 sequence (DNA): TGTGCCAGCGACCATGGGACAGGGACCACTGAAGCTTTCTTT.

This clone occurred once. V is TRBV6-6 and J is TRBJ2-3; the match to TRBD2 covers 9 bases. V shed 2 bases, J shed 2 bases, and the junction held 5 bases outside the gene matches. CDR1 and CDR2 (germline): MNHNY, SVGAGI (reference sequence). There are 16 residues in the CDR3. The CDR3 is CASSYPLAGNTDTQYF. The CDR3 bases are TGTGCCAGCAGTTACCCCCTAGCGGGGAACACAGATACGCAGTATTTT.

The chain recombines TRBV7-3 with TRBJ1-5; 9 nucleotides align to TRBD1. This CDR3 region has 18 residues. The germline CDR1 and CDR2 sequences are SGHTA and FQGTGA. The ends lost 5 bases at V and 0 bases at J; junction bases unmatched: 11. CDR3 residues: CASSPLRDRADSNQPQHF. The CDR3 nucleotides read TGTGCCAGCAGCCCATTAAGGGACAGGGCTGATAGCAATCAGCCCCAGCATTTT.

CDR3 region: CASSLAGTGRGSPLHF. Here the CDR3 DNA reads TGTGCCAGCAGCTTAGCCGGGACAGGGAGGGGCTCACCCCTCCACTTT. V usage is TRBV7-9 and J usage is TRBJ1-6, with 9 bases matching TRBD1. The V and J ends lost 0 bases and 10 bases, in that order; junction bases with no gene match: 7. CDR1 is SEHNR, CDR2 FQNEAQ, per germline (reference sequence). The CDR3 has 16 residues.

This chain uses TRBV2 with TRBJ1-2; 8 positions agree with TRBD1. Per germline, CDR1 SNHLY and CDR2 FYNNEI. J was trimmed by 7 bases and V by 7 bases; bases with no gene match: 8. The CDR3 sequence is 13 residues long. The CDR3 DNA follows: TGTGCCAGCACAGTACAGGGGGTTATTGGCTACACCTTC. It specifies CASTVQGVIGYTF. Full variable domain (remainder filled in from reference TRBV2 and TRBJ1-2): EPEVTQTPSHQVTQMGQEVILRCVPISNHLYFYWYRQILGQKVEFLVSFYNNEISEKSEIFDDQFSVERPDGSNFTLKIRSTKLEDSAMYFCASTVQGVIGYTFGSGTRLTVV.

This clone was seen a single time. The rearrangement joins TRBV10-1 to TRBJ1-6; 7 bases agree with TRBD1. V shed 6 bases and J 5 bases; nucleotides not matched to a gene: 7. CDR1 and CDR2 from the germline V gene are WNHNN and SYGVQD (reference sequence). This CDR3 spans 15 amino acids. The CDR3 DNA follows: TGCGCCAGCAGGGCGGGACAGTGTAATAATTCACCCCTCCACTTT. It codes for CASRAGQCNNSPLHF.

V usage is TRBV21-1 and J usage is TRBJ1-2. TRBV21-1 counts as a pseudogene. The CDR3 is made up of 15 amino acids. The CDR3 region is CASSPGACRRAGYTF. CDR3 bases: TGTGCCAGCAGTCCCGGGGCTTGCAGGAGGGCTGGCTACACCTTC.

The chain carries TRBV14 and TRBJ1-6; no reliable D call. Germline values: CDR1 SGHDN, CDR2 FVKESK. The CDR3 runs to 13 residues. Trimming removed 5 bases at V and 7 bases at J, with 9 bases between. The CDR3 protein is CASSFTENSPLHF. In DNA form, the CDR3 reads TGTGCCAGCAGCTTTACAGAGAATTCACCCCTCCACTTT.

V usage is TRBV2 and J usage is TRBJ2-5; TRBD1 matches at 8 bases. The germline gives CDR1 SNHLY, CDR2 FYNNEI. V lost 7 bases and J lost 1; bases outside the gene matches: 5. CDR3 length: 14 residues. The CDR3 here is CASTRDRGQETQYF. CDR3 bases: TGTGCCAGCACCAGAGACAGGGGCCAAGAGACCCAGTACTTC.

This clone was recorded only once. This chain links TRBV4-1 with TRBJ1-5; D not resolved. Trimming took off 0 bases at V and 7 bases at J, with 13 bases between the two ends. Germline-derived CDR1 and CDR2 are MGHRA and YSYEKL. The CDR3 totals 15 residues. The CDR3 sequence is CASSQDRSGVQPQHF. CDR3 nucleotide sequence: TGCGCCAGCAGCCAAGATCGCTCAGGCGTGCAGCCCCAGCATTTT.

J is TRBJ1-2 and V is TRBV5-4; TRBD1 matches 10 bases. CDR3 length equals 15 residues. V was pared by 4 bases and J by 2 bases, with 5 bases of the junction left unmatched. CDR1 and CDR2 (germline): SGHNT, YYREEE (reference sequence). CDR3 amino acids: CASSTDRGQNYGYTF. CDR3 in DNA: TGTGCCAGCAGCACCGACAGGGGGCAGAACTATGGCTACACCTTC. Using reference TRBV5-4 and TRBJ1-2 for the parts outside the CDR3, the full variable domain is ETGVTQSPTHLIKTRGQQVTLRCSSQSGHNTVSWYQQALGQGPQFIFQYYREEENGRGNFPPRFSGLQFPNYSSELNVNALELDDSALYLCASSTDRGQNYGYTFGSGTRLTVV.

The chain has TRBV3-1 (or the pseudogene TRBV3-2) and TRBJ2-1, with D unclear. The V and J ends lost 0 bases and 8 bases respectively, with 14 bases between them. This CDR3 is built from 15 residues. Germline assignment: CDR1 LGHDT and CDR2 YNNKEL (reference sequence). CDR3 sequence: CASSQDGQDWHEQFF. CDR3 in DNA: TGTGCCAGCAGCCAAGATGGGCAAGATTGGCATGAGCAGTTCTTC.

CDR3 coding DNA: TGTGCCAGTATGGGCCCCTCGAACACTGAAGCTTTCTTT. This codes for CASMGPSNTEAFF. This sequence joins TRBV6-4 and TRBJ1-1, with no clear D. CDR1 and CDR2 from the germline V gene are MRHNA and SNTAGT. This CDR3 has 13 residues. The V and J ends lost 9 bases and 1 base respectively, with 12 bases between them.

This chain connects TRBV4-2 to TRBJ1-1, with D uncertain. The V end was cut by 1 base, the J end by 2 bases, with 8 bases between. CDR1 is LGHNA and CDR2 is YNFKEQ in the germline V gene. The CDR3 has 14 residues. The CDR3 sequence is CASSQGGKNTEAFF. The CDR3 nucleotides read TGTGCCAGCAGCCAAGGTGGCAAAAACACTGAAGCTTTCTTT.

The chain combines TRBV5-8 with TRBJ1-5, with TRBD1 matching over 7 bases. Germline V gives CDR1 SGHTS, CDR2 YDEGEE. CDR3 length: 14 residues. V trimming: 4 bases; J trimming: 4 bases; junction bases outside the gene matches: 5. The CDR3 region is CASSQGQRNQPQHF. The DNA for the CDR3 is TGTGCCAGCAGCCAGGGACAGCGAAATCAGCCCCAGCATTTT.